The clone carrying this T cell receptor beta chain was seen only a few times. The entry originates in a study of blood T cells in healthy people across ages. The authors ran a second PCR of about 6 to 11 cycles using a sample-barcoded 5' primer and a J-beta primer mix. Using its own MiXCR run on the 5' RACE reads, TCRdb lists one record per CDR3 protein. The repertoire includes about 1.6 million distinct CDR3 sequences, about 35% of them detected once, and approximately 10% sits in the top ten. V was pared by 6 bases and J by 4 bases, with 16 bases between. This CDR3 comprises 13 residues. CDR1 and CDR2 from the germline V gene are DFQATT and SNEGSKA (reference sequence).

The origin of this receptor is a woman aged 25 to 39 in good health. The V and J genes are TRBV20-1 and TRBJ2-7; D unresolved. The sequenced material came from blood. Written as DNA, the CDR3 is TGCAGTGCCTGGGCCTCTAATTTTTACGAGCAGTACTTC. This codes for CSAWASNFYEQYF.